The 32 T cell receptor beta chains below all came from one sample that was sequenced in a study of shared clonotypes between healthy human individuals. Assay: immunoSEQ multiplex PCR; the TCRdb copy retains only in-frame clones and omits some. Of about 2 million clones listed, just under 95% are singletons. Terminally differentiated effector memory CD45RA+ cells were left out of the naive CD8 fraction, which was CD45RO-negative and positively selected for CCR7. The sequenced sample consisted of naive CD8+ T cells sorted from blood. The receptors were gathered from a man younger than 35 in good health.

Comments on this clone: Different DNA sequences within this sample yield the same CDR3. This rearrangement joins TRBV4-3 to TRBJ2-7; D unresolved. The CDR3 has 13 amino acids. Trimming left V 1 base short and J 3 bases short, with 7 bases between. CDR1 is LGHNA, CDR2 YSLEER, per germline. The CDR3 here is CASSQGGSYEQYF. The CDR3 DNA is TGCGCCAGCAGCCAAGGCGGCAGCTACGAGCAGTACTTC.

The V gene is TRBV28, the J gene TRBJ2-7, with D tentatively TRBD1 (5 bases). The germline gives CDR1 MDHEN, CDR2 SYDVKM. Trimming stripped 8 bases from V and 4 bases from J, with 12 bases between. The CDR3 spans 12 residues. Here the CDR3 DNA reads TGTGCCAGCTCGACAGTAAAGTACGAGCAGTACTTC. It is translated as CASSTVKYEQYF.

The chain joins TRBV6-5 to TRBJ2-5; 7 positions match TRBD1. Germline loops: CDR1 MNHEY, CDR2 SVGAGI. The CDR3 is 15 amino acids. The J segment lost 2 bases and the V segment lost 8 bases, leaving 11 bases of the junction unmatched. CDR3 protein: CASSSTGARQETQYF. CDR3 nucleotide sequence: TGTGCCAGCTCGTCTACAGGGGCGAGACAAGAGACCCAGTACTTC.

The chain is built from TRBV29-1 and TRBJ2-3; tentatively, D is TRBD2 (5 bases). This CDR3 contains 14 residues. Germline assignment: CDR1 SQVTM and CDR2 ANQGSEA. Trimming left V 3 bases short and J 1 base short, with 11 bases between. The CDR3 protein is CSVESGSGTDTQYF. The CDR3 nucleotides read TGCAGCGTTGAGTCGGGGTCCGGCACAGATACGCAGTATTTT.

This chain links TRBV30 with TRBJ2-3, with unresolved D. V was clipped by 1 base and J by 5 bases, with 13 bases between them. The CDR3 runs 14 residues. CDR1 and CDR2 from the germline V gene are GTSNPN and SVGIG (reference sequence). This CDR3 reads CAWSDHTHEDTQYF. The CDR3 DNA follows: TGTGCCTGGAGTGACCATACCCATGAAGATACGCAGTATTTT.

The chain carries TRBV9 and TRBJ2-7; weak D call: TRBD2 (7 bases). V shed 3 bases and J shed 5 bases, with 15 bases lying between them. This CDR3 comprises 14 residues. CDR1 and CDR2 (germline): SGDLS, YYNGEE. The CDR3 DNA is TGTGCCAGCAGCGCCCCTGGGGGGGCTGACGAGCAGTACTTC. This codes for CASSAPGGADEQYF.

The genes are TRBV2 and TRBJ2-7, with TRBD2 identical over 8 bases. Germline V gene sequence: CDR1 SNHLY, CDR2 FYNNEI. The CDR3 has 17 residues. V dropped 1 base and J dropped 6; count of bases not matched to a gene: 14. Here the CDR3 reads CASSEGGLAGVGGEQYF. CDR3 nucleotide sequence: TGTGCCAGCAGTGAAGGAGGGCTAGCGGGCGTAGGAGGCGAGCAGTACTTC.

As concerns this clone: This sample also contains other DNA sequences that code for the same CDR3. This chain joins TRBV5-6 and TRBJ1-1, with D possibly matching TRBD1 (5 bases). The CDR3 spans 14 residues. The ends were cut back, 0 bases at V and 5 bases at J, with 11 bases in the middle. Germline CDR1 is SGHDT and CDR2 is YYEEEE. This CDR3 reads CASSLGGVGTEAFF. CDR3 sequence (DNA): TGTGCCAGCAGCTTGGGAGGGGTGGGGACTGAAGCTTTCTTT.

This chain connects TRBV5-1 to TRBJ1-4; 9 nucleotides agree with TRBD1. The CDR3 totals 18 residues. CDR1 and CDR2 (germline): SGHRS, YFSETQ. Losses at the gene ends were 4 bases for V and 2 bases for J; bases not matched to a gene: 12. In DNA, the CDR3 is TGCGCCAGCAGCCGGCGGGACAGGGACTTACTGACTAATGAAAAACTGTTTTTT. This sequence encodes CASSRRDRDLLTNEKLFF.

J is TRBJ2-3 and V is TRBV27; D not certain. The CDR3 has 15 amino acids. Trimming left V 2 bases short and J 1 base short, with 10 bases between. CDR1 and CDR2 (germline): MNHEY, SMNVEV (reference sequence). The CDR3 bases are TGTGCCAGCAGTTTAGGGATTGGGGGCACAGATACGCAGTATTTT. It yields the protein CASSLGIGGTDTQYF.

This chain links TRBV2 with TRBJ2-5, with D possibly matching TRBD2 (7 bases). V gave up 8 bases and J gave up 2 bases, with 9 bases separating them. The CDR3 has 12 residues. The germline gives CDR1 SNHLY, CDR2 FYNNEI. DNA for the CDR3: TGTGCCAGCGGGAGGGGGCAAGAGACCCAGTACTTC. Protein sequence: CASGRGQETQYF. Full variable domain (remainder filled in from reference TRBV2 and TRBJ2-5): EPEVTQTPSHQVTQMGQEVILRCVPISNHLYFYWYRQILGQKVEFLVSFYNNEISEKSEIFDDQFSVERPDGSNFTLKIRSTKLEDSAMYFCASGRGQETQYFGPGTRLLVL.

CDR3 nucleotide sequence: TGCGCCAGCAGCCCAGCGGGGGTTGAGAATGAGCAGTTCTTC. Translating gives CASSPAGVENEQFF. The chain is built from TRBV5-1 and TRBJ2-1; 8 positions agree with TRBD2. The CDR3 length is 14 residues. J lost 7 bases, V lost 4 bases, and 7 bases had no gene match. Germline V gene lookup returns CDR1 SGHRS and CDR2 YFSETQ.

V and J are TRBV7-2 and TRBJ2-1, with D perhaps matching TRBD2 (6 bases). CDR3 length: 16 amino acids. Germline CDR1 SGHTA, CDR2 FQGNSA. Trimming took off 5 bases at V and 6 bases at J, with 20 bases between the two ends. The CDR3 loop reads CASSPLTRPSFNEQFF. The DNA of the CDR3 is TGTGCCAGCAGCCCCCTGACTAGGCCGAGTTTCAATGAGCAGTTCTTC.

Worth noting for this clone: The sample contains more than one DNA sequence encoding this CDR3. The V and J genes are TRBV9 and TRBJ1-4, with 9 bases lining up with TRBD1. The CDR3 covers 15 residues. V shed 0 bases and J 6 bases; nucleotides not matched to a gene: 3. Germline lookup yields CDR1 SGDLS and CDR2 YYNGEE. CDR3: CASSVDGTGYEKLFF. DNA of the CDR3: TGTGCCAGCAGCGTAGATGGGACAGGGTATGAAAAACTGTTTTTT.

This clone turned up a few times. CDR3 residues: CASSPWTSGVGSETQYF. In nucleotides, the CDR3 is TGTGCCAGCAGTCCTTGGACTAGCGGGGTAGGATCAGAGACCCAGTACTTC. V is TRBV28 and J is TRBJ2-5, with 12 bases matching TRBD2. The CDR3 is made up of 17 amino acids. Looked up from germline, CDR1 is MDHEN and CDR2 is SYDVKM. The V gene end was trimmed by 5 bases and the J gene end by 4 bases; junction bases not matched to a gene: 11.

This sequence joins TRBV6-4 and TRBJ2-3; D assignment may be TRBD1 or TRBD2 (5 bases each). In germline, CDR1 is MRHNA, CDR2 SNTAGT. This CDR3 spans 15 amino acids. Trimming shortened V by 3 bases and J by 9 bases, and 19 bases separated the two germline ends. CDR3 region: CASSDVPGPPTTQYF. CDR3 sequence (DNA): TGTGCCAGCAGTGATGTACCGGGGCCACCGACCACGCAGTATTTT.

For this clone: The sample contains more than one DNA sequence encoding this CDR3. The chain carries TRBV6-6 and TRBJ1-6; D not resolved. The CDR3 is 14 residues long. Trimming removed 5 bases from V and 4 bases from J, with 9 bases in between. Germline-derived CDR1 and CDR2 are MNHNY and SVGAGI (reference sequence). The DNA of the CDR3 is TGTGCCAGCAGTCCGGGCCTTTATAATTCACCCCTCCACTTT. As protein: CASSPGLYNSPLHF.

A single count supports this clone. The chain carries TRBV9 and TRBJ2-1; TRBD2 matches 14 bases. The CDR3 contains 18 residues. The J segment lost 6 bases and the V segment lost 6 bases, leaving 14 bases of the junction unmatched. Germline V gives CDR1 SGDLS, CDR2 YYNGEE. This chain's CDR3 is CASTLEPEGLAGVNEQFF. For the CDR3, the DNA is TGTGCCAGCACCTTGGAACCCGAGGGACTAGCGGGAGTCAATGAGCAGTTCTTC.

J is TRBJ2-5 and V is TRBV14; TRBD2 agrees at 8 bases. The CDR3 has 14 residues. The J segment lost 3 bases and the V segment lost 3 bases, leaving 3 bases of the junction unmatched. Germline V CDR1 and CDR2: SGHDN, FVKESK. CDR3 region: CASSHGGAEETQYF. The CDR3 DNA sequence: TGTGCCAGCAGCCACGGGGGGGCGGAAGAGACCCAGTACTTC.

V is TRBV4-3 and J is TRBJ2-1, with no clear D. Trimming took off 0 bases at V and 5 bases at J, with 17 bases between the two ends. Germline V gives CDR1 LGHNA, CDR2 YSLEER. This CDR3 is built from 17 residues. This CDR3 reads CASSQDGPLAEDNEQFF. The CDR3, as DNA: TGCGCCAGCAGCCAAGATGGCCCCCTGGCGGAAGACAATGAGCAGTTCTTC.

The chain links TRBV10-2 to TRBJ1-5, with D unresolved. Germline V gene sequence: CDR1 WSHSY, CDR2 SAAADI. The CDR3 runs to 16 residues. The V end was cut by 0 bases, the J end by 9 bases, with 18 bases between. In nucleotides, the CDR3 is TGCGCCAGCAGTGAGTCCTTCACTACGCCGGGTCCGCCCCAGCATTTT. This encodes CASSESFTTPGPPQHF.

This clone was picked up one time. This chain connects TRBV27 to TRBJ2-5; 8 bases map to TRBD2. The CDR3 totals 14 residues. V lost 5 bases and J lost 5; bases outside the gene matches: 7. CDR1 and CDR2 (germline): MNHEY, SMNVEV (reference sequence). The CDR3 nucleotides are TGTGCCAGCAGTCTCGGGGGGGCCGGGGAGACCCAGTACTTC. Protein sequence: CASSLGGAGETQYF.

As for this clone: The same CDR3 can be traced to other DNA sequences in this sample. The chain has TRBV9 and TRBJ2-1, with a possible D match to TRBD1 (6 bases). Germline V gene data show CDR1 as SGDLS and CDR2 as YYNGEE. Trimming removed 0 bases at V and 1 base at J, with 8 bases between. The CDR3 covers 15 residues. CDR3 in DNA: TGTGCCAGCAGCGTAGGAGGGGGTTCCTACAATGAGCAGTTCTTC. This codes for CASSVGGGSYNEQFF. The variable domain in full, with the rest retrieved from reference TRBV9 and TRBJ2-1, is DSGVTQTPKHLITATGQRVTLRCSPRSGDLSVYWYQQSLDQGLQFLIQYYNGEERAKGNILERFSAQQFPDLHSELNLSSLELGDSALYFCASSVGGGSYNEQFFGPGTRLTVL.

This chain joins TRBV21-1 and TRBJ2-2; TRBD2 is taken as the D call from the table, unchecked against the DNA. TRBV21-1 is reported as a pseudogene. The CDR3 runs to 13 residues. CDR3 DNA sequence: TGTGCCAGCGAGCGGGTGGTTCACGGGGAGCTGTTTTTT. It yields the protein CASERVVHGELFF.

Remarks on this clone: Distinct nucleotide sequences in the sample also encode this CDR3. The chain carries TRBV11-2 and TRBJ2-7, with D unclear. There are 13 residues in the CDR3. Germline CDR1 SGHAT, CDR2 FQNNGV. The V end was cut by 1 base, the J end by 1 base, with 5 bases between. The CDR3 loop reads CASSLGGSYEQYF. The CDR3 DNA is TGTGCCAGCAGCTTAGGGGGATCCTACGAGCAGTACTTC.

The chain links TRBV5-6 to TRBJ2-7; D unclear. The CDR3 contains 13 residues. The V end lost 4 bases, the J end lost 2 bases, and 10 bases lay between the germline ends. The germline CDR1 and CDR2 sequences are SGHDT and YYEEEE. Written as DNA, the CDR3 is TGTGCCAGCAGCCTGTCCGTACCCTACGAGCAGTACTTC. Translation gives CASSLSVPYEQYF.

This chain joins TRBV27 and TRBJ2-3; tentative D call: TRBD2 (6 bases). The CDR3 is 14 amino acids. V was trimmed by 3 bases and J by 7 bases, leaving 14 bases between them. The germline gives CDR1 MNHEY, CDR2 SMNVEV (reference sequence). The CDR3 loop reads CASSLEGSGYTQYF. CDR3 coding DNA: TGTGCCAGCAGTTTGGAGGGTAGCGGCTATACGCAGTATTTT.

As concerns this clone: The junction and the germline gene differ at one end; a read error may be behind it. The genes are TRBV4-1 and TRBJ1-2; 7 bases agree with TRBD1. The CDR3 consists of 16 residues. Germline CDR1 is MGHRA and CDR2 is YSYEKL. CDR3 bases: TGCGCCAGCAGCGAAGAGGGTGGACAGGCCCCCTATGGCTACACCTTC. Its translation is CASSEEGGQAPYGYTF.

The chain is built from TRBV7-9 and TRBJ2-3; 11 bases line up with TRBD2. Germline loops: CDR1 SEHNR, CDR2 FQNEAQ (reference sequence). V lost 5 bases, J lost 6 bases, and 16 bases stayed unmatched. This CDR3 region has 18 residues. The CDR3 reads CASSLDPLAGGLWDTQYF. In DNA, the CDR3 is TGTGCCAGCAGCCTAGACCCTCTAGCGGGGGGCCTGTGGGATACGCAGTATTTT.

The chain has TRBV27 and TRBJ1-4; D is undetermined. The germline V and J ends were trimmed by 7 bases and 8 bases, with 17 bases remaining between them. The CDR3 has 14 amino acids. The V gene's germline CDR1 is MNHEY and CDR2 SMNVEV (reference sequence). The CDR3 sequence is CASTQLGSGEKLFF. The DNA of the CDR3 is TGTGCCAGCACTCAATTGGGGTCCGGGGAAAAACTGTTTTTT.

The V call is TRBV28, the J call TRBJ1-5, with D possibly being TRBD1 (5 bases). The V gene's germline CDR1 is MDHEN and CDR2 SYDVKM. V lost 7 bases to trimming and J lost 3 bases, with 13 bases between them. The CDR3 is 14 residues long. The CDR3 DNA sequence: TGTGCCAGCACCCCCGACGGGGCCAATCAGCCCCAGCATTTT. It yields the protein CASTPDGANQPQHF. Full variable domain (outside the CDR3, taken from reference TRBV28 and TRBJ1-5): DVKVTQSSRYLVKRTGEKVFLECVQDMDHENMFWYRQDPGLGLRLIYFSYDVKMKEKGDIPEGYSVSREKKERFSLILESASTNQTSMYLCASTPDGANQPQHFGDGTRLSIL.

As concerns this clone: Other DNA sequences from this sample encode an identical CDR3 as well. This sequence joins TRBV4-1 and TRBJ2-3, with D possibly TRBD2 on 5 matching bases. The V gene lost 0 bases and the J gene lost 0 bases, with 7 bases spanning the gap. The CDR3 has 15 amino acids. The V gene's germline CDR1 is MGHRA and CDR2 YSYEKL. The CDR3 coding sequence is TGCGCCAGCAGCCAAGACTTAGCGAGCACAGATACGCAGTATTTT. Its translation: CASSQDLASTDTQYF.